Below are 5 T cell receptor beta chains sequenced from a single sample in a study of T-cell reconstitution after alpha-beta-depleted transplantation in children (dated by TCRdb to 2016 to 2017). Libraries were built with PCR. This sample was sequenced with an Illumina HiSeq 2500. To normalize quantification of the TCRbeta repertoire, the TCR libraries were built with molecular barcoding that relied on unique molecular identifiers. The raw public data were reprocessed by TCRdb itself: fastp quality trimming at Q25, MiXCR clonotype calling, in-frame beta chains only. Every distinct CDR3 protein forms one entry, paired with its most common genes and DNA. In this sample the table shows about 1,000,000 distinct CDR3 sequences, under 30% of which occur a single time. In total, the top ten clones hold roughly 28% of the sample. The treatment or condition label on this specimen signifies: allogeneic hematopoietic cell transplantation with graft depleted of TCRalphabeta T cells and CD19 B cells.

The specimen was PBMCs, mostly from graft donor cells, collected 360 days after TCRalphabeta/CD19-depleted stem cell transplant. The receptors shown here come from a boy in the first two years of life who had a stem cell transplant for SCID, so the T cells may come from the graft donor.

This clonotype came up a few times. V usage is TRBV20-1 and J usage is TRBJ2-5; TRBD2 is a possible D gene (7 bases). V lost 6 bases to trimming and J lost 2 bases, with 16 bases between them. CDR1 and CDR2 (germline): DFQATT, SNEGSKA (reference sequence). The CDR3 covers 14 residues. The CDR3 sequence is CSADEGGGQETQYF. The CDR3 region has the DNA TGCAGTGCCGACGAGGGAGGGGGGCAAGAGACCCAGTACTTC.

CDR3 sequence (DNA): TGTGCCAGCAGGGCTGGGACTAGCGGGGGGGATACGCAGTATTTT. Protein sequence: CASRAGTSGGDTQYF. The J gene is TRBJ2-3, the V gene TRBV7-2; 15 bases fit TRBD2. Germline V gene lookup returns CDR1 SGHTA and CDR2 FQGNSA. CDR3 length: 15 amino acids. V shed 6 bases, J shed 6 bases, and the junction held 4 bases outside the gene matches.

The chain employs TRBV29-1 and TRBJ1-2, with no clear D. Germline CDR1 is SQVTM and CDR2 is ANQGSEA. The length of the CDR3 is 13 residues. V shed 0 bases and J shed 3 bases, with 8 bases lying between them. The CDR3 region has the DNA TGCAGCGTTGAAGATCGGCAAGACTATGGCTACACCTTC. Amino acids: CSVEDRQDYGYTF.

This clonotype has at least ten counts. The chain has TRBV4-2 and TRBJ2-7, with 8 bases lining up with TRBD2. The ends lost 1 base at V and 3 bases at J; junction bases unmatched: 5. The CDR3 length is 15 residues. Per the germline V gene, CDR1 is LGHNA and CDR2 is YNFKEQ. The CDR3 nucleotides are TGTGCCAGCAGCCAAGTTATAGGGACTAGCTACGAGCAGTACTTC. It encodes CASSQVIGTSYEQYF.

The chain has TRBV12-3 or TRBV12-4 and TRBJ2-7; D unresolved. V was clipped by 6 bases and J by 0 bases, with 12 bases between them. The CDR3 is 14 amino acids. CDR3 amino acids: CASREAGVSYEQYF. The CDR3 DNA sequence: TGTGCCAGCAGAGAGGCAGGCGTCTCCTACGAGCAGTACTTC.